This T cell receptor (beta chain) emerged from a study of shared clonotypes between healthy human individuals. At the level of the study: The people who gave samples were a couple of women and a few men aged 18 to 49. Study results and caveats: In contrast to clonotypes shared by all four donors, non-shared clonotypes had lower generation probabilities.

This CDR3 comprises 13 residues. The ends were cut back, 0 bases at V and 5 bases at J, with 9 bases in the middle. CDR1 is SGHDT, CDR2 YYEEEE, per germline. Naive CD8 cells lacked CD45RO and underwent positive selection for CCR7, leaving out terminally differentiated effector memory CD45RA+ cells. Comment on this clone: What it binds is unknown.

Assay: immunoSEQ multiplex PCR; the TCRdb copy retains only in-frame clones and omits some. The table has hundreds of thousands of clones, roughly 96% seen once. This clonotype was obtained from a woman aged 25-40 years in good health. The V and J genes are TRBV5-6 and TRBJ2-7; possible D gene TRBD2, 5 bases. The sample taken for sequencing was naive CD8+ T cells sorted from blood. CDR3 nucleotides: TGTGCCAGCAGCTTGGAAATCGGGGACGAGCAGTACTTC. This sequence encodes CASSLEIGDEQYF.